A single sample is the source of the 21 T cell receptor beta chains below, sequenced in a study of shared clonotypes between healthy human individuals. Using immunoSEQ multiplex PCR, the repertoire was profiled, and TCRdb retains in-frame clones only, with some absent. The sample comprises around 2.1 million clones, 90% to 95% of which are singletons, and around 1.7% rests with the top ten. Naive CD8 isolation took CD45RO-negative cells positively selected for CCR7 and excluded terminally differentiated effector memory CD45RA+ cells. Sequencing was carried out using naive CD8+ T cells from PBMCs. These receptors originate from a man younger than 30 in good health. Some clones in this sample may be carry-over from other donors' samples.

The rearrangement uses TRBV28 and TRBJ2-1; 10 positions agree with TRBD2. CDR3 size: 15 residues. Trimming cost V 7 bases and J 3 bases; bases outside gene matches: 6. Germline lookup yields CDR1 MDHEN and CDR2 SYDVKM. CDR3 sequence (DNA): TGTGCCAGCACCACTCTAGCGGGAGTCTACAATGAGCAGTTCTTC. Its protein product is CASTTLAGVYNEQFF. The full variable domain, its missing parts supplied by reference TRBV28 and TRBJ2-1, is DVKVTQSSRYLVKRTGEKVFLECVQDMDHENMFWYRQDPGLGLRLIYFSYDVKMKEKGDIPEGYSVSREKKERFSLILESASTNQTSMYLCASTTLAGVYNEQFFGPGTRLTVL.

V gene TRBV5-1 combines with J gene TRBJ2-2; D uncertain. V was pared by 6 bases and J by 0 bases, with 21 bases between. CDR1 SGHRS and CDR2 YFSETQ come from the germline V gene. This CDR3 spans 18 amino acids. The CDR3 nucleotides read TGCGCCAGCACCGAAGTGGGCAAGGTGGCCACGAACACCGGGGAGCTGTTTTTT. Translating it yields CASTEVGKVATNTGELFF.

To note about this clone: The junction departs from germline at one end; a sequencing error may be responsible. The chain uses TRBV7-9 and TRBJ2-1; 10 bases match TRBD2. CDR1 and CDR2 (germline): SEHNR, FQNEAQ (reference sequence). The CDR3 runs 16 residues. CDR3 bases: TGTGCCAGCAGCTTACTACTAGCGGGACCCTACATTGAGCAGTTCTTC. Protein product: CASSLLLAGPYIEQFF.

Note on this clone: Additional DNA sequences in this sample encode the identical CDR3. The chain employs TRBV9 and TRBJ2-7; unclear D gene. Germline V gene sequence: CDR1 SGDLS, CDR2 YYNGEE. Trimming left V 0 bases short and J 7 bases short, with 2 bases between. This CDR3 is built from 10 residues. The DNA of the CDR3 is TGTGCCAGCAGCGTAGGGGAGCAGTACTTC. Amino acid sequence: CASSVGEQYF.

The gene calls are TRBV5-6 and TRBJ1-2; tentative D call: TRBD1 (5 bases). The germline CDR1 and CDR2 sequences are SGHDT and YYEEEE. CDR3 size: 15 residues. Trimming took off 4 bases at V and 4 bases at J, with 17 bases between the two ends. The CDR3, as DNA: TGTGCCAGCAGCCCCACGGGGCCCTCGGTCTATGGCTACACCTTC. This encodes CASSPTGPSVYGYTF.

This chain joins TRBV7-9 and TRBJ1-4; D gene uncertain. Germline CDR1 SEHNR, CDR2 FQNEAQ (reference sequence). Trimming removed 6 bases at V and 3 bases at J, with 14 bases between. CDR3 length: 15 residues. The CDR3 region is CASRPNGPPNEKLFF. The CDR3 DNA sequence: TGTGCCAGCAGGCCAAACGGGCCTCCTAATGAAAAACTGTTTTTT.

The chain uses TRBV11-2 and TRBJ1-3, with D unclear. The CDR3 totals 14 residues. Between the trimmed V and J ends, which lost 5 bases and 4 bases, there was a span of 12 bases. The V gene's germline CDR1 is SGHAT and CDR2 FQNNGV. The CDR3 bases are TGTGCCAGCAGCCTAGTCGCAACGGGAAACACCATATATTTT. Protein: CASSLVATGNTIYF.

The chain has TRBV30 and TRBJ2-7, with 7 bases fitting TRBD1. This CDR3 is built from 14 residues. The germline CDR1 and CDR2 sequences are GTSNPN and SVGIG (reference sequence). V trimming: 0 bases; J trimming: 1 base; junction bases outside the gene matches: 3. The CDR3, as DNA: TGTGCCTGGAGTGTAGGGACAGATTCCTACGAGCAGTACTTC. Its translation is CAWSVGTDSYEQYF.

The CDR3 DNA sequence: TGTGCCAGCAGCTTAGTTAGCCAGGGAGGCAATCAGCCCCAGCATTTT. It encodes CASSLVSQGGNQPQHF. The chain joins TRBV7-2 to TRBJ1-5, with D perhaps TRBD1 (5 bases). V was pared by 1 base and J by 2 bases, with 12 bases between. Germline values: CDR1 SGHTA, CDR2 FQGNSA. The length of the CDR3 is 16 residues.

To note about this clone: Other DNA sequences in this sample translate to the same CDR3. The chain uses TRBV7-9 and TRBJ1-2, with 10 bases fitting TRBD1. Trimming removed 4 bases from V and 5 bases from J; junction bases left unmatched: 4. The CDR3 loop spans 14 amino acids. CDR1 is SEHNR, CDR2 FQNEAQ, per germline (reference sequence). CDR3 sequence: CASSSRQGAYGYTF. In DNA form, the CDR3 reads TGTGCCAGCAGCTCAAGACAGGGGGCGTATGGCTACACCTTC.

The chain links TRBV11-1 to TRBJ2-7; D tentatively reads TRBD1 or TRBD2 (5 bases each). This CDR3 contains 17 residues. Trimming took 1 base from V and 3 from J, leaving 19 bases between them. Germline CDR1 SGHAT, CDR2 FQDESV (reference sequence). Here the CDR3 DNA reads TGTGCCAGCAGCTTAGGGGCTGGGGGTACAGCCGACTACGAGCAGTACTTC. Its translation is CASSLGAGGTADYEQYF.

CDR3: CASSLVAGGQEGPQHF. The CDR3 DNA reads TGTGCCAGCAGTTTAGTAGCAGGGGGACAGGAAGGGCCCCAGCATTTT. V gene TRBV27 combines with J gene TRBJ1-5; 8 nucleotides line up with TRBD1. V dropped 2 bases and J dropped 9; count of bases not matched to a gene: 12. Germline assignment: CDR1 MNHEY and CDR2 SMNVEV (reference sequence). CDR3 length equals 16 residues.

V usage is TRBV27 and J usage is TRBJ2-7, with 8 positions matching TRBD1. V lost 2 bases, J lost 5 bases, and 14 bases stayed unmatched. Looked up from germline, CDR1 is MNHEY and CDR2 is SMNVEV (reference sequence). This CDR3 has 17 residues. The CDR3: CASSLRQGARSGHEQYF. The CDR3 DNA sequence: TGTGCCAGCAGTTTAAGGCAGGGGGCGCGTTCCGGTCACGAGCAGTACTTC.

On this clone: Different DNA sequences within this sample yield the same CDR3. V and J are TRBV9 and TRBJ1-5, with D possibly being TRBD1 (5 bases). Germline V gene lookup returns CDR1 SGDLS and CDR2 YYNGEE. The ends were cut back, 2 bases at V and 2 bases at J, with 8 bases in the middle. The CDR3 contains 14 residues. CDR3 sequence reads: CASSVGGGNQPQHF. The CDR3 DNA reads TGTGCCAGCAGCGTGGGGGGAGGCAATCAGCCCCAGCATTTT.

The chain recombines TRBV27 with TRBJ2-5; 11 bases agree with TRBD2. V lost 4 bases and J lost 4; bases outside the gene matches: 11. The CDR3 runs 17 residues. Germline V gene lookup returns CDR1 MNHEY and CDR2 SMNVEV (reference sequence). The CDR3: CASSSQKNGLAGETQYF. The CDR3 DNA reads as TGTGCCAGCAGTTCACAAAAAAACGGACTAGCGGGAGAGACCCAGTACTTC.

The chain combines TRBV4-1 with TRBJ1-6, with D possibly being TRBD1 (5 bases). Trimming took 0 bases from V and 3 from J, leaving 12 bases between them. Germline V gene sequence: CDR1 MGHRA, CDR2 YSYEKL. CDR3 length: 17 residues. Here the CDR3 reads CASSQDRAGSYNSPLHF. For the CDR3, the DNA is TGCGCCAGCAGCCAAGATAGGGCAGGGAGCTATAATTCACCCCTCCACTTT.

This clone was detected only once. The V gene is TRBV7-2, the J gene TRBJ2-7; D is undetermined. This CDR3 has 14 amino acids. Germline V CDR1 and CDR2: SGHTA, FQGNSA. The V end was cut by 0 bases, the J end by 0 bases, with 6 bases between. The CDR3 DNA follows: TGTGCCAGCAGCTTAGCGGTCAGCTCCTACGAGCAGTACTTC. Translation gives CASSLAVSSYEQYF.

The chain combines TRBV29-1 with TRBJ1-2, with 8 bases matching TRBD1. The J segment lost 6 bases and the V segment lost 5 bases, leaving 8 bases of the junction unmatched. The CDR3 is 13 amino acids. Germline loops: CDR1 SQVTM, CDR2 ANQGSEA. The CDR3 loop is CSVYLDRVHGYTF. CDR3 DNA sequence: TGCAGCGTTTATTTGGACAGGGTACATGGCTACACCTTC. The variable domain in full, with the rest retrieved from reference TRBV29-1 and TRBJ1-2, is SAVISQKPSRDICQRGTSLTIQCQVDSQVTMMFWYRQQPGQSLTLIATANQGSEATYESGFVIDKFPISRPNLTFSTLTVSNMSPEDSSIYLCSVYLDRVHGYTFGSGTRLTVV.

The rearrangement links TRBV9 to TRBJ2-3; D is uncertain. The length of the CDR3 is 17 residues. Trimming took off 4 bases at V and 4 bases at J, with 22 bases between the two ends. Germline loops: CDR1 SGDLS, CDR2 YYNGEE. The CDR3 DNA sequence: TGTGCCAGCAGCCCTCACCGGACCCAGTCCACCCCAGATACGCAGTATTTT. Translation gives CASSPHRTQSTPDTQYF.

This chain connects TRBV28 to TRBJ2-7; the D gene is possibly TRBD2 (5 bases). This CDR3 is 14 amino acids long. The V gene's germline CDR1 is MDHEN and CDR2 SYDVKM. The V gene lost 8 bases and the J gene lost 4 bases, with 18 bases spanning the gap. The CDR3 protein is CASSGVSNRYEQYF. CDR3 in DNA: TGTGCCAGCTCCGGGGTCTCTAATAGATACGAGCAGTACTTC.

The J gene is TRBJ2-1, the V gene TRBV9; D may be TRBD2 (5 bases). Germline V gene data show CDR1 as SGDLS and CDR2 as YYNGEE. V lost 4 bases and J lost 9, with 14 bases in between. CDR3 length: 13 residues. Here the CDR3 DNA reads TGTGCCAGCAGCAGGACTCGATCGACTGAGCAGTTCTTC. Translation gives CASSRTRSTEQFF.